The present T cell receptor (beta chain) was sequenced within a study of cytotoxic CD8 clonotypes in ibrutinib-treated CLL. Whole-study context: Partial responses numbered some 25 and complete responses 2; after a median about 62 months, roughly 15 stayed remitted and around 12 progressed. The authors obtained response samples at a median of about 13 months of treatment, range 6 to 36. Notes on the study in general: Sustained-remission and progressing patients diverged in sampling times.

On this clone itself: Its specificity is unknown.

With cryopreserved PBMCs as the source, around 2 micrograms of genomic DNA went to TCR beta libraries. The trim removed 5 bases at V and 1 base at J, leaving 5 bases unmatched. CDR3 length: 15 residues. Germline loops: CDR1 LNHDA, CDR2 SQIVND (reference sequence). Generated by immunoSEQ multiplex PCR, the TCRdb table keeps only in-frame clones and is missing some. Found here are 70,000 to 85,000 clones, 75% to 85% of them singletons; the top ten hold 7.5% to 9.5%. This sample comprised PBMCs, obtained at disease progression, from a patient treated with ibrutinib. The TCR originated in a human donor with chronic lymphocytic leukemia. The chain is built from TRBV19 and TRBJ1-1, with 9 positions matching TRBD1. CDR3 loop: CASSAWTGENTEAFF. The DNA of the CDR3 is TGTGCCAGTAGTGCCTGGACAGGGGAGAACACTGAAGCTTTCTTT.